Each of the 28 T cell receptor beta chains below was sequenced from the same sample in a study of OX40 agonist ivuxolimab in advanced cancers. The repertoire was sequenced with immunoSEQ multiplex PCR; TCRdb's copy has only in-frame clones and lacks some. This repertoire shows 60,000 to 70,000 clones, 70% to 90% found once; its top ten account for 0.27%. Specimen: CD4+ or CD8+ T cells sorted from blood, collected in a trial of the OX40 agonist ivuxolimab. Source of these receptors: an adult with an advanced solid tumor such as melanoma, head and neck, liver or kidney cancer.

The V call is TRBV7-2, the J call TRBJ1-1, with 9 nucleotides matching TRBD1. This CDR3 region has 15 residues. The J segment lost 4 bases and the V segment lost 5 bases, leaving 8 bases of the junction unmatched. Germline V gives CDR1 SGHTA, CDR2 FQGNSA. This CDR3 reads CASSTPTGGVTEAFF. The CDR3, as DNA: TGTGCCAGCAGCACCCCGACAGGGGGAGTCACTGAAGCTTTCTTT.

This clone has just a few counts. J is TRBJ1-1 and V is TRBV13; 9 bases are a match to TRBD1. Germline V lookup: CDR1 PRHDT, CDR2 FYEKMQ (reference sequence). This CDR3 region has 15 residues. The trim removed 5 bases at V and 3 bases at J, leaving 7 bases unmatched. The CDR3 DNA reads TGTGCCAGCAGCCCACGGGACAGGGTACACACTGAAGCTTTCTTT. Its protein is CASSPRDRVHTEAFF.

V gene TRBV18 combines with J gene TRBJ2-7, with D unclear. The ends were cut back, 3 bases at V and 0 bases at J, with 15 bases in the middle. Germline-derived CDR1 and CDR2 are KGHSH and LQKENI. There are 16 residues in the CDR3. DNA of the CDR3: TGTGCCAGCTCACCCGAAGGATACCAGAGCTCCTACGAGCAGTACTTC. Translation: CASSPEGYQSSYEQYF.

This rearrangement joins TRBV19 to TRBJ2-7; no clear D gene. The germline gives CDR1 LNHDA, CDR2 SQIVND (reference sequence). There are 11 residues in the CDR3. Trimming shortened V by 10 bases and J by 4 bases, and 11 bases separated the two germline ends. DNA for the CDR3: TGTGCCACCCGAAGTGAATACGAGCAGTACTTC. The encoded protein is CATRSEYEQYF.

The chain carries TRBV29-1 and TRBJ2-3; D call uncertain. Trimming pared 5 bases from V and 0 bases from J, leaving 12 bases between. The V gene's germline CDR1 is SQVTM and CDR2 ANQGSEA. This CDR3 spans 14 amino acids. The CDR3 nucleotides read TGCAGCGTTTTGGCGATCTCTAGCACAGATACGCAGTATTTT. Protein sequence: CSVLAISSTDTQYF.

The chain uses TRBV7-9 and TRBJ2-3; TRBD1 agrees at 8 bases. Germline V lookup: CDR1 SEHNR, CDR2 FQNEAQ (reference sequence). The CDR3 has 16 amino acids. The V and J ends lost 4 bases and 3 bases, in that order; junction bases with no gene match: 9. The CDR3, as DNA: TGTGCCAGCAGCTCGGGACAGGCCAGTTTTACAGATACGCAGTATTTT. Translating it yields CASSSGQASFTDTQYF.

The gene calls are TRBV20-1 and TRBJ2-7; 7 nucleotides align to TRBD1. Germline assignment: CDR1 DFQATT and CDR2 SNEGSKA (reference sequence). J was trimmed by 4 bases and V by 4 bases; bases with no gene match: 1. The CDR3 runs 11 residues. CDR3 amino acids: CSAIQGYEQYF. The CDR3, as DNA: TGCAGTGCTATACAGGGGTACGAGCAGTACTTC.

Turning to this clone: This same CDR3 is encoded by further DNA sequences in the sample. The chain recombines TRBV18 with TRBJ2-7; 12 bases are shared with TRBD2. With 3 bases clipped from V and 1 base from J, the junction kept 1 base outside the gene matches. Germline V gives CDR1 KGHSH, CDR2 LQKENI. This CDR3 is 15 amino acids long. The CDR3 sequence: CASSPGTSGSYEQYF. CDR3 coding DNA: TGTGCCAGCTCACCCGGGACTAGCGGGTCCTACGAGCAGTACTTC.

This rearrangement joins TRBV5-1 to TRBJ2-1; a possible D gene is TRBD1 (6 bases). CDR1 is SGHRS and CDR2 is YFSETQ in the germline V gene. Trimming cost V 4 bases and J 4 bases, with 15 bases left between them. This CDR3 spans 15 amino acids. The CDR3 bases are TGCGCCAGCAGCGCTGGGCAGGGGTTGTACAATGAGCAGTTCTTC. This codes for CASSAGQGLYNEQFF.

The chain recombines TRBV23-1 with TRBJ2-7; maybe TRBD1 (6 bases). TRBV23-1 is an ORF, and what it does is uncertain. V lost 2 bases and J 5 bases, leaving 19 bases between the germline ends. This CDR3 has 16 amino acids. CDR3 in amino acids: CASSQPFKVRQDEQYF. The CDR3 DNA follows: TGCGCCAGCAGTCAACCCTTTAAGGTAAGACAGGACGAGCAGTACTTC.

This chain connects TRBV15 to TRBJ1-6; no reliable D call. Germline lookup yields CDR1 LNHNV and CDR2 YYDKDF (reference sequence). The CDR3 has 13 amino acids. Trimming removed 5 bases at V and 9 bases at J, with 11 bases between. CDR3 protein: CATSLRRISPLHF. The CDR3, as DNA: TGTGCCACCAGCTTACGCAGGATTTCACCCCTCCACTTT.

This chain links TRBV5-1 with TRBJ2-3; D might be TRBD1 or TRBD2, each matching 5 bases. V lost 6 bases and J 0 bases, leaving 14 bases between the germline ends. The CDR3 totals 15 residues. Per the germline V gene, CDR1 is SGHRS and CDR2 is YFSETQ. CDR3 sequence reads: CASIFGASSTDTQYF. CDR3 in DNA: TGCGCCAGCATATTCGGGGCCAGTAGCACAGATACGCAGTATTTT.

This chain uses TRBV4-1 with TRBJ2-1; 8 bases align to TRBD2. Germline CDR1 and CDR2: MGHRA and YSYEKL. V dropped 7 bases and J dropped 9; count of bases not matched to a gene: 14. The CDR3 totals 15 residues. CDR3 protein: CASTLDGRAGSEQFF. CDR3 nucleotides: TGCGCCAGCACCCTAGACGGGAGGGCCGGAAGTGAGCAGTTCTTC.

The chain employs TRBV12-5 and TRBJ1-6, with TRBD1 identical over 8 bases. The ends lost 5 bases at V and 7 bases at J; junction bases unmatched: 7. Germline V gives CDR1 LGHNT, CDR2 FRNRAP. The CDR3 spans 15 residues. The CDR3: CASGPGQGGNSPLHF. In DNA, the CDR3 is TGTGCTAGTGGTCCTGGACAGGGAGGAAATTCACCCCTCCACTTT.

The chain carries TRBV4-1 and TRBJ2-7; D tentatively reads TRBD1 or TRBD2 (5 bases each). The CDR3 extends over 18 amino acids. The V gene lost 0 bases and the J gene lost 0 bases, with 18 bases spanning the gap. Germline loops: CDR1 MGHRA, CDR2 YSYEKL. The CDR3 coding sequence is TGCGCCAGCAGCCAAGAGCCACCAATAATGGGACGCTCCTACGAGCAGTACTTC. Protein: CASSQEPPIMGRSYEQYF.

This chain joins TRBV6-5 and TRBJ2-7, with 7 bases aligning to TRBD1. V shed 2 bases, J shed 2 bases, and the junction held 6 bases outside the gene matches. The CDR3 totals 15 residues. Germline CDR1 and CDR2: MNHEY and SVGAGI. The CDR3 sequence: CASSYRDRSAYEQYF. CDR3 DNA sequence: TGTGCCAGCAGTTACCGGGACAGATCGGCCTACGAGCAGTACTTC.

The CDR3 DNA reads as TGTGCCAGCAGTCCACGGGGCGGGAGGGCCGTAACGAACACCGGGGAGCTGTTTTTT. It is translated as CASSPRGGRAVTNTGELFF. This chain uses TRBV5-5 with TRBJ2-2, with 9 bases identical to TRBD2. The V gene end was trimmed by 5 bases and the J gene end by 0 bases; junction bases not matched to a gene: 14. The germline gives CDR1 SGHKS, CDR2 YYEKEE (reference sequence). The length of the CDR3 is 19 residues.

CDR3 sequence (DNA): TGTGCCAGCTCACCACTACAACACAATGAGCAGTTCTTC. Translating gives CASSPLQHNEQFF. This chain connects TRBV18 to TRBJ2-1; D ambiguous. There are 13 residues in the CDR3. V lost 1 base to trimming and J lost 5 bases, with 6 bases between them. Per the germline V gene, CDR1 is KGHSH and CDR2 is LQKENI.

The V gene is TRBV2, the J gene TRBJ2-5, with D possibly being TRBD1 (5 bases). Germline loops: CDR1 SNHLY, CDR2 FYNNEI. The CDR3 spans 12 residues. Deletions cut 8 bases from V and 2 bases from J, with 9 bases between. CDR3 DNA: TGTGCCAGCCAACAGGATCAAGAGACCCAGTACTTC. Translation: CASQQDQETQYF.

This chain uses TRBV28 with TRBJ1-2; D is uncertain. Germline V CDR1 and CDR2: MDHEN, SYDVKM. V dropped 4 bases and J dropped 8 bases, with 8 bases sitting between them. There are 11 residues in the CDR3. CDR3 loop: CASSSPWGYTF. CDR3 in DNA: TGTGCCAGCAGTTCCCCTTGGGGCTACACCTTC.

The chain recombines TRBV11-3 with TRBJ2-2; possibly TRBD2 for D (5 bases). The CDR3 consists of 13 residues. Germline loops: CDR1 SGHNT, CDR2 YENEEA. CDR3 nucleotide sequence: TGTGCAACCACTGGACTCTACACCGGGGAGCTGTTTTTT. It codes for CATTGLYTGELFF.

V usage is TRBV5-1 and J usage is TRBJ2-5; 7 bases fit TRBD1. The CDR3 has 16 amino acids. Looked up from germline, CDR1 is SGHRS and CDR2 is YFSETQ. V was pared by 0 bases and J by 5 bases, with 10 bases of the junction left unmatched. In DNA, the CDR3 is TGCGCCAGCAGCTTGGGACTACTTGAGACAGGGGAGACCCAGTACTTC. Residues: CASSLGLLETGETQYF.

The chain links TRBV7-9 to TRBJ1-2; 8 nucleotides agree with TRBD1. V shed 2 bases, J shed 2 bases, and the junction held 4 bases outside the gene matches. The CDR3 is 15 residues long. The germline V gene has CDR1 SEHNR and CDR2 FQNEAQ (reference sequence). CDR3 DNA: TGTGCCAGCAGCTTAAGGAGGACAGGGAACTATGGCTACACCTTC. Amino acid sequence: CASSLRRTGNYGYTF.

The V call is TRBV19, the J call TRBJ1-2; 9 positions agree with TRBD1. The CDR3 is 13 residues long. Germline CDR1 and CDR2: LNHDA and SQIVND (reference sequence). V was pared by 5 bases and J by 8 bases, with 6 bases of the junction left unmatched. CDR3 protein: CASSVNRGPGYTF. CDR3 in DNA: TGTGCCAGTAGTGTCAACAGGGGGCCAGGCTACACCTTC.

The chain recombines TRBV7-2 with TRBJ2-1; 11 bases are a match to TRBD2. Germline CDR1 and CDR2: SGHTA and FQGNSA. The length of the CDR3 is 16 residues. Unmatched junction bases numbered 9, after V lost 1 base and J lost 10 bases. CDR3 nucleotide sequence: TGTGCCAGCAGCTTAGGGGGGACTAGCGGTCTTGGGGAGCAGTTCTTC. It codes for CASSLGGTSGLGEQFF.

The chain carries TRBV7-9 and TRBJ1-5; no reliable D call. Germline CDR1 is SEHNR and CDR2 is FQNEAQ (reference sequence). This CDR3 has 14 residues. The V end was cut by 0 bases, the J end by 1 base, with 4 bases between. In DNA, the CDR3 is TGTGCCAGCAGCTTAGCAGGGAGCAATCAGCCCCAGCATTTT. Its protein is CASSLAGSNQPQHF.

This chain uses TRBV4-1 with TRBJ1-5; D gene unclear. The germline CDR1 and CDR2 sequences are MGHRA and YSYEKL. The CDR3 is 18 residues long. V was clipped by 1 base and J by 0 bases, with 16 bases between them. CDR3 amino acids: CASSQVVSTAYSNQPQHF. DNA of the CDR3: TGCGCCAGCAGCCAAGTAGTTAGCACCGCGTATAGCAATCAGCCCCAGCATTTT.

In its sample, this clone was seen once. The chain has TRBV5-1 and TRBJ2-5; 13 bases fit TRBD2. CDR3 size: 15 residues. V lost 4 bases to trimming and J lost 4 bases; unmatched junction nucleotides: 4. From germline, CDR1 is SGHRS and CDR2 YFSETQ. This chain's CDR3 is CASSPGLAGVETQYF. CDR3 DNA sequence: TGCGCCAGCAGCCCAGGACTAGCGGGAGTAGAGACCCAGTACTTC.